This T cell receptor (beta chain) was profiled in a study of T cells in Graves' hyperthyroidism and ophthalmopathy (dated by TCRdb to between 2018 and 2020). Context from the whole study: Peripheral blood samples were taken at the time of initial diagnosis, prior to any treatment. A discovery cohort of about a hundred patients, roughly 43 with Graves' ophthalmopathy and fewer than 65 with stable Graves' hyperthyroidism, was used to find distinguishing TCR V-J signatures. Whether ophthalmopathy could be predicted prospectively was tested in an independent validation cohort made up of roughly 20 hyperthyroidism patients plus 17 patients who later progressed to ophthalmopathy. The 100 or so discovery patients were randomly divided into training and test sets at a 7:3 ratio. In addition, the study compared T-cell repertoires in thyroid tissue and in blood from five to seven Graves' hyperthyroidism patients. Following sampling, methimazole starting at 30 mg daily was given to hyperthyroidism patients, and high-dose intravenous methylprednisolone was given to ophthalmopathy patients. According to the paper, TCR Vbeta CDR3 sequencing was carried out on 135 peripheral blood samples, which came from some 41 ophthalmopathy, under 80 hyperthyroidism and about 17 progressor patients.

What the study reported, not specific to this receptor: In validation, progression to ophthalmopathy was predicted by the model with 70% to 71% sensitivity and about 72% specificity, a median of roughly 6 months before onset. A 13 V-J signature model separated ophthalmopathy from stable hyperthyroidism, with over 85% sensitivity and 81.08% specificity in cross-validation and 80%/75% in testing. Most expanded thyroid clonotypes (frequency above 0.001) were also detected in blood, a finding suggesting that blood repertoires may reflect thyroid immune responses. No statistical method was used to fix the sample size in advance, and group allocation was not hidden from the investigators.

Amplification of TCR beta CDR3 regions was carried out from RNA transcripts. For the first round of RT-PCR on the TCR CDR3, the HTBI primer set was used together with the Qiagen OneStep RT-PCR kit. Libraries were constructed in a second round of multiplex PCR, after which size selection and purification were performed. Sequencing of the libraries was done on an Illumina HiSeq2000 using paired-end 100 bp reads. From the authors' description of their analysis: SOAPnuke was used to process the raw data, throwing out any read that contained adapters or uncalled bases, had a mean Phred below 15, or lacked an exact constant-primer or identifier match. High-quality paired reads were merged with COPE v1.2.5, and unique nucleotide sequences were defined as clonotypes. Clonotypes were aligned to IMGT TRBV, TRBD and TRBJ reference segments using MiTCR v1.1. The analysis was restricted to V-J combinations with a frequency above 0.0001, which together covered 99.2% of the repertoires. A TCS score was defined as the ratio between F50 (clonal expansion) and ExV (chaos), using BLOSUM62-based TCRdist between CDR3 peptides within each V-J. Welch's t-statistics and random forest reduced around 510 V-J features to about 12, which were used in a naive Bayes classifier (R e1071). The public reads were quality trimmed at Q25 with fastp and then assembled into clones with MiXCR by TCRdb, keeping productive beta chains. Every entry covers one CDR3 protein and lists the most common genes and DNA from its rows. In this record, the V and J calls reflect TCRdb's handling and not the investigators' own analysis. The sample table shows around 200,000 distinct CDR3 sequences, and 15% to 20% are seen once. The top ten clonotypes cover around two fifths of the sample.

Stable Graves' hyperthyroidism was defined as the absence of progression to ophthalmopathy over 18 months of follow-up. Hyperthyroidism patients were aged 18 to 65 years and newly diagnosed, with disease duration of less than 2 months. Patients with uncontrolled infections, other autoimmune diseases, pregnancy or lactation were excluded. Diagnoses were based on clinical symptoms, serum thyroxine and TRAb, thyroid ultrasound and orbital computed tomography. PBMCs were separated from roughly 10 ml of fresh peripheral blood using Ficoll-Paque density gradient centrifugation. Trizol reagent was used to extract total RNA, and RNA quality was then checked on an Agilent 2100 Bioanalyzer. In its sample, this clonotype was seen many times. Its cognate antigen has yet to be identified. Base qualities are missing; no much larger clone stands one base away. The origin of this receptor is a man aged 40-49 years with Graves' hyperthyroidism. The material sequenced was blood.

The CDR3 region reads CASSSGQGNSPLHF. The nucleotides read TGTGCCAGCAGTTCGGGACAGGGGAATTCACCCCTCCACTTT. The chain is assembled from TRBV12-3 or TRBV12-4 and TRBJ1-6; TRBD1 lines up with 10 middle nucleotides. The CDR3 contains 14 residues, cysteine and phenylalanine counted. The only DNA kept is the CDR3, 42 bases in frame from the first base. V is cut back by 4 bases and J by 7 bases, with 1 base in the junction unmatched.